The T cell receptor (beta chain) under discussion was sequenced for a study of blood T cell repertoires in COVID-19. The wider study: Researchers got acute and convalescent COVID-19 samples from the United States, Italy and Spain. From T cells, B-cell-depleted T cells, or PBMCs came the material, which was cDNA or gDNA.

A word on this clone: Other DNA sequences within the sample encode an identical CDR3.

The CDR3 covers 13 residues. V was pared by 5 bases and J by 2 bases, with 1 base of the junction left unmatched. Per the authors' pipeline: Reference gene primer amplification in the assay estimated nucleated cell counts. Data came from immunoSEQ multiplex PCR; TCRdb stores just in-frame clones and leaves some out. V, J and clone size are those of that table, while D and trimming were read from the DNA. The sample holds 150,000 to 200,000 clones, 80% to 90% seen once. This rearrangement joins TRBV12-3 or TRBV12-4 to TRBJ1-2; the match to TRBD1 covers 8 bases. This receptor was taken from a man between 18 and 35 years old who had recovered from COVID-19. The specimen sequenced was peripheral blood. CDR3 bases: TGTGCCAGCAGTAGGACAGGGAACTATGGCTACACCTTC. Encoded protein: CASSRTGNYGYTF.